This T cell receptor beta chain was captured in a study of long-term antiretroviral therapy in people with HIV. A v3.0 immunoSEQ assay was performed at survey level. This table comes from immunoSEQ multiplex PCR, and its TCRdb copy is limited to in-frame clones, with some not included. The sample holds about 33,000 clones, 65% to 80% seen once. Trimming took 1 base from V and 7 from J, leaving 8 bases between them. The CDR3 extends over 13 amino acids. Looked up from germline, CDR1 is SGHAT and CDR2 is FQNNGV. This sequence originates from a woman aged 45-65 years with HIV. This chain connects TRBV11-2 to TRBJ2-1, with D hard to call. The specimen comprised unsorted PBMCs, sampled 2 years after starting antiretroviral therapy. CDR3 sequence: CASSLAPRNEQFF. In DNA form, the CDR3 reads TGTGCCAGCAGCTTAGCCCCTCGGAATGAGCAGTTCTTC.